The next 17 T cell receptor beta chains were all read from a single sample in a study of blood T cell repertoires in COVID-19. Clones were read by immunoSEQ multiplex PCR, and TCRdb kept only the in-frame ones, dropping some. The table lists 300,000 to 400,000 clones, 88% of them singletons. The sequencing input was peripheral blood. Receptor source: a woman between 65 and 79 years old with COVID-19, enrolled during active disease.

The rearrangement uses TRBV9 and TRBJ2-7, with D possibly being TRBD1 (5 bases). The germline V gene encodes CDR1 SGDLS and CDR2 YYNGEE. Trimming took 0 bases from V and 2 from J, leaving 12 bases between them. The CDR3 consists of 15 residues. This chain's CDR3 is CASSVDQGFTYEQYF. CDR3 sequence (DNA): TGTGCCAGCAGCGTAGACCAGGGTTTCACCTACGAGCAGTACTTC.

The chain employs TRBV9 and TRBJ2-1, with D maybe TRBD1 (5 bases). Trimming left V 0 bases short and J 8 bases short, with 9 bases between. CDR1 is SGDLS and CDR2 is YYNGEE in the germline V gene. The CDR3 runs 13 residues. Here the CDR3 reads CASSVAGSDEQFF. CDR3 bases: TGTGCCAGCAGCGTAGCAGGGTCGGATGAGCAGTTCTTC.

V gene TRBV2 combines with J gene TRBJ1-6, with TRBD1 matching over 7 bases. In germline, CDR1 is SNHLY, CDR2 FYNNEI. This CDR3 is built from 17 residues. J gave up 7 bases and V 4 bases, and 13 bases lay outside the gene matches. CDR3: CASSGQGRQGGNSPLHF. In nucleotides, the CDR3 is TGTGCCAGCAGTGGACAGGGTAGGCAGGGCGGAAATTCACCCCTCCACTTT.

The chain links TRBV2 to TRBJ1-4; possible D gene TRBD1, 6 bases. Trimming removed 4 bases from V and 8 bases from J, with 11 bases in between. Germline lookup yields CDR1 SNHLY and CDR2 FYNNEI. The CDR3 totals 13 residues. For the CDR3, the DNA is TGTGCCAGCAGTGTGGGGGCAGGAGAAAAACTGTTTTTT. Residues: CASSVGAGEKLFF.

CDR3 sequence reads: CASSLVSSTEAFF. The CDR3 region has the DNA TGTGCCAGCAGTTTAGTCTCGAGTACTGAAGCTTTCTTT. The V gene is TRBV27, the J gene TRBJ1-1; D ambiguous. Germline V gene sequence: CDR1 MNHEY, CDR2 SMNVEV (reference sequence). The CDR3 has 13 residues. The V and J ends lost 2 bases and 5 bases respectively, with 9 bases between them.

The V call is TRBV19, the J call TRBJ2-7; the D gene is possibly TRBD1 (6 bases). Germline CDR1 reads LNHDA; CDR2 reads SQIVND (reference sequence). CDR3 length: 14 residues. The V end was cut by 5 bases, the J end by 0 bases, with 11 bases between. DNA of the CDR3: TGTGCCAGTAGTCGGGACATATACTCCTACGAGCAGTACTTC. This sequence encodes CASSRDIYSYEQYF.

This clone was picked up a small number of times. This sequence joins TRBV10-1 and TRBJ1-2; maybe TRBD1 (5 bases). There are 15 residues in the CDR3. Trimming took off 6 bases at V and 5 bases at J, with 19 bases between the two ends. The germline V gene has CDR1 WNHNN and CDR2 SYGVQD (reference sequence). In DNA form, the CDR3 reads TGCGCCAGCAGCGGACAAAATGGCGGGGGATATGGCTACACCTTC. It specifies CASSGQNGGGYGYTF.

This chain links TRBV29-1 with TRBJ2-4; a weak D match, TRBD2 (5 bases). CDR1 is SQVTM and CDR2 is ANQGSEA in the germline V gene. The CDR3 has 15 residues. V lost 4 bases, J lost 2 bases, and 15 bases lay in between. Here the CDR3 DNA reads TGCAGCGTTGGGTGGAGGCTCAGCCCCAAAAACATTCAGTACTTC. Encoded protein: CSVGWRLSPKNIQYF.

The rearrangement links TRBV28 to TRBJ1-1; no clear D. CDR1 and CDR2 (germline): MDHEN, SYDVKM. Between the trimmed V and J ends, which lost 3 bases and 3 bases, there was a span of 17 bases. The CDR3 runs to 16 residues. CDR3 in amino acids: CASSFNVFSGDTEAFF. As DNA, the CDR3 is TGTGCCAGCAGTTTCAACGTGTTCAGCGGGGACACTGAAGCTTTCTTT.

The chain is built from TRBV27 and TRBJ1-6; 7 bases line up with TRBD1. CDR3 length: 15 residues. The V segment lost 5 bases and the J segment 6 bases; nucleotides outside the gene matches: 7. CDR1 MNHEY and CDR2 SMNVEV come from the germline V gene (reference sequence). The CDR3 nucleotides read TGTGCCAGCAGTCTCGGACAGGTCCCTAATTCACCCCTCCACTTT. It is translated as CASSLGQVPNSPLHF.

The chain carries TRBV3-1 (or the pseudogene TRBV3-2) and TRBJ1-1; 7 nucleotides line up with TRBD1. The CDR3 has 13 amino acids. Germline V lookup: CDR1 LGHDT, CDR2 YNNKEL (reference sequence). V lost 3 bases and J lost 7; bases outside the gene matches: 5. DNA for the CDR3: TGTGCCAGCAGCCAGGCGACAGGGATTGAAGCTTTCTTT. Translating gives CASSQATGIEAFF.

The CDR3 nucleotides are TGTGCCAGCAGTTCCTACGGACAGGGAACGGGTAACGAGCAGTACTTC. Translated, it gives CASSSYGQGTGNEQYF. The V call is TRBV27, the J call TRBJ2-7; 8 nucleotides line up with TRBD1. The CDR3 sequence is 16 residues long. The ends lost 4 bases at V and 5 bases at J; junction bases unmatched: 13. Germline V gene data show CDR1 as MNHEY and CDR2 as SMNVEV (reference sequence).

J is TRBJ1-1 and V is TRBV7-2; D possibly corresponds to TRBD1 (6 bases). The CDR3 sequence is 16 residues long. Germline lookup yields CDR1 SGHTA and CDR2 FQGNSA. Trimming removed 5 bases from V and 6 bases from J, with 22 bases in between. This chain's CDR3 is CASSLESAGVFSEAFF. CDR3 in DNA: TGTGCCAGCAGCCTCGAGTCGGCAGGGGTATTCTCTGAAGCTTTCTTT.

The chain employs TRBV21-1 and TRBJ2-2; TRBD1, the table's D call, lacks a check against the DNA. TRBV21-1 is flagged as a pseudogene. The CDR3 is made up of 14 amino acids. The CDR3 reads CASSEDINTGELFF. CDR3 nucleotide sequence: TGTGCCAGCAGCGAGGACATAAACACCGGGGAGCTGTTTTTT.

The genes are TRBV2 and TRBJ2-5; 8 nucleotides match TRBD1. CDR1 and CDR2 from the germline V gene are SNHLY and FYNNEI. This CDR3 has 16 amino acids. With 8 bases clipped from V and 5 bases from J, the junction kept 16 bases outside the gene matches. The CDR3 sequence is CASGGTGESPGETQYF. The CDR3 DNA follows: TGTGCCAGCGGGGGGACAGGCGAATCCCCCGGGGAGACCCAGTACTTC.

The chain employs TRBV27 and TRBJ2-1, with D maybe TRBD2 (6 bases). CDR3 length: 15 residues. Germline loops: CDR1 MNHEY, CDR2 SMNVEV (reference sequence). The V end lost 5 bases, the J end lost 10 bases, and 21 bases lay between the germline ends. CDR3 region: CASSPSGTPRGEQFF. CDR3 DNA sequence: TGTGCCAGCAGTCCGTCCGGGACTCCCAGAGGAGAGCAGTTCTTC.

The rearrangement links TRBV10-3 to TRBJ1-2; 8 bases fit TRBD1. The length of the CDR3 is 13 residues. The V and J ends lost 4 bases and 6 bases, in that order; junction bases with no gene match: 4. Germline loops: CDR1 ENHRY, CDR2 SYGVKD. CDR3 region: CAISGTGWHGYTF. CDR3 sequence (DNA): TGTGCCATCAGTGGGACAGGGTGGCATGGCTACACCTTC.